A selection of T cell receptor beta chains follows, all from one sample in a study of early T cells in non-severe SARS-CoV-2 infection. TCRdb re-derived calls from the 5' RACE reads in MiXCR, one entry per CDR3 protein. The profile shows tens of thousands of distinct CDR3 sequences, approximately 10% of them singletons. The material was whole blood, obtained at baseline. Receptors were obtained from an adult who was a healthcare worker with PCR-confirmed SARS-CoV-2 infection or an uninfected control (not recorded which). Each CDR3 is given with its conserved first and last residue. D genes are given only for firm matches. Clone size is shown for a subset of rows, as once, few, many or a class of expanded clone.

TRBJ2-1,.,TRBV6-2/TRBV6-3,.,TGTGCCAGCAGTTGGATTGGGACGGAGCAGTTCTTC,CASSWIGTEQFF
TRBJ2-7,TRBD1,TRBV7-2,.,TGTGCCAGCAGCACCCGGACAGGTTTCTCCTACGAGCAGTACTTC,CASSTRTGFSYEQYF
TRBJ2-3,.,TRBV10-1,few,TGCGCCAGCAGTGATCTAGCAGATACGCAGTATTTT,CASSDLADTQYF
TRBJ2-7,TRBD2,TRBV6-5,many,TGTGCCAGCAATCGAGTAGCGGGAGCCATGGGCCACGAGCAGTACTTC,CASNRVAGAMGHEQYF
TRBJ1-5,.,TRBV12-5,.,TGTGCTAGTGGCGGGGGTTCGGGCAATCAGCCCCAGCATTTT,CASGGGSGNQPQHF
TRBJ2-3,.,TRBV14,few,TGTGCCAGCAGCCAAGGTAGCGGAGCTAACACAGATACGCAGTATTTT,CASSQGSGANTDTQYF
TRBJ2-7,.,TRBV20-1,few,TGCAGTGCCACTCCAGGGACCTACGAGCAGTACTTC,CSATPGTYEQYF
TRBJ2-7,TRBD1,TRBV28,few,TGTGCCAGCAGTTTACTAGACAGGGGTATTGGCGAGCAGTACTTC,CASSLLDRGIGEQYF
TRBJ1-6,.,TRBV12-3/TRBV12-4,.,TGTGCCAGCAGCCCATCAGGGAAGTCACCCCTCCACTTT,CASSPSGKSPLHF
TRBJ1-1,.,TRBV7-3,few,TGTGCCAGCAGCTCACACGGGGGGATGAACACTGAAGCTTTCTTT,CASSSHGGMNTEAFF
TRBJ1-5,TRBD1,TRBV7-2,.,TGTGCCAGCAGCGGTCAGACAGGGAATCAGCCCCAGCATTTT,CASSGQTGNQPQHF
TRBJ2-2,TRBD1,TRBV7-2,.,TGTGCCAGCAGCCTAGGACAGGGGAAACTTGGCGGGGAGCTGTTTTTT,CASSLGQGKLGGELFF
TRBJ2-7,.,TRBV7-2,.,TGTGCCAGCAGCTCCCCCGGGACGAGGCCGATCTACGAGCAGTACTTC,CASSSPGTRPIYEQYF
TRBJ2-3,.,TRBV6-1,few,TGTGCCAGCAGTGAACTCAGCGGGTATACGCAGTATTTT,CASSELSGYTQYF
TRBJ2-3,TRBD2,TRBV7-2,.,TGTGCCAGCAGCTTAGGAGGGCGGGGGGGCACAGATACGCAGTATTTT,CASSLGGRGGTDTQYF
TRBJ1-5,.,TRBV20-1,.,TGCAGTGCTAGAGAGGTGGACAGTGAGGTTCAGCCCCAGCATTTT,CSAREVDSEVQPQHF
TRBJ2-3,.,TRBV7-9,.,TGTGCCAGCAGCTTAGTGGGGCTACGTAGCACAGATACGCAGTATTTT,CASSLVGLRSTDTQYF
TRBJ2-1,TRBD2,TRBV7-2,medium-sized,TGTGCCAGCAGCCCATGGGTTGGCGGGAGGGCCAGGAATGAGCAGTTCTTC,CASSPWVGGRARNEQFF
TRBJ2-7,TRBD1,TRBV10-3,many,TGTGCCATCAATGACAGGGCCGCGATGAACCAGCAGTACTTC,CAINDRAAMNQQYF
TRBJ2-1,.,TRBV4-1,.,TGCGCCAGCAGCCAAGAGGTCAGCGTCGGGTTTGGTGAGCAGTTCTTC,CASSQEVSVGFGEQFF
TRBJ1-3,TRBD1,TRBV12-3/TRBV12-4,few,TGTGCCAGCAGGGACAGGGAATCTTCTGGAAACACCATATATTTT,CASRDRESSGNTIYF
TRBJ2-7,.,TRBV11-2,many,TGTGCCAGCAGCCCCAGCGGGTTCCGGGGCGAGCAGTACTTC,CASSPSGFRGEQYF
TRBJ1-6,.,TRBV7-9,few,TGTGCCAGCAGCTTAGGGACAGAGGTATCACCCCTCCACTTT,CASSLGTEVSPLHF